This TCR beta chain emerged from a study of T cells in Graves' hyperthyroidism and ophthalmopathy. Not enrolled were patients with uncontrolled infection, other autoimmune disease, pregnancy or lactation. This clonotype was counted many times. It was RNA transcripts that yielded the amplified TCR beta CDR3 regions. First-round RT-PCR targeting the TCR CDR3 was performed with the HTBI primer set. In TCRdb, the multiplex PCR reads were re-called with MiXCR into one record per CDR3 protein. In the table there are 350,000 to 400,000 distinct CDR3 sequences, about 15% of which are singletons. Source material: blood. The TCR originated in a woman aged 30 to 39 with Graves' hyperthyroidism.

The CDR3 is CASSFLRGTSGDDNEQFF. CDR3 DNA: TGTGCCAGCAGCTTCCTAAGGGGGACTAGCGGGGATGACAATGAGCAGTTCTTC. The chain combines TRBV7-8 with TRBJ2-1; 13 bases fit TRBD2. Germline trimming cut 3 bases from V and 5 bases from J; bases unmatched to any gene: 10. Per the germline V gene, CDR1 is SGHVS and CDR2 is FQNEAQ. This CDR3 region has 18 residues.